This T cell receptor beta chain was identified in a study of blood T cell dynamics during melanoma immunotherapy. The method was immunoSEQ multiplex PCR; TCRdb's version includes in-frame clones alone and lacks a portion of them. The sample shows roughly 9,500 clones, approximately 90% of them seen only once. Study-wide points: PBMC repertoires of eventual disease-control patients split at W3 into clonality or diversity gains.

V lost 4 bases, J lost 9 bases, and 9 bases stayed unmatched. Germline V CDR1 and CDR2: SGHDN, FVKESK. The CDR3 has 14 amino acids. Note on this clone: Its antigen is as yet unknown.

Time point reported: pre-treatment baseline. This TCR was sampled from a human donor with melanoma. The material sequenced was blood, taken from a patient treated with checkpoint blockade. V is TRBV14 and J is TRBJ2-7, with 10 bases matching TRBD1. The CDR3 bases are TGTGCCAGCAGCCCTTCGGGGGGACAGGGGCGGCAGTACTTC. Its protein product is CASSPSGGQGRQYF.